A selection of T cell receptor beta chains follows, all from one sample in a study of cytomegalovirus exposure and HLA in healthy donors. Some clones are missing from TCRdb's copy, which holds only in-frame ones; the method was immunoSEQ multiplex PCR. Here the sample spans some 170,000 clones, approximately 78% being singletons. The sample taken for sequencing was PBMCs. These receptors originate from a human donor in good health. The CDR3 runs from the conserved cysteine through the conserved F or W.

J: TRBJ1-1
V: TRBV11-2
length: 16
CDR3: CASSLREGGTGTEAFF

J: TRBJ2-2
V: TRBV19
length: 18
CDR3: CASSPRTSGGLYTGELFF

J: .
V: TRBV5-4
length: 13
CDR3: CASSFDKTYEQYF

J: TRBJ1-1
V: TRBV2
length: 16
CDR3: CASSEATGSWYTEAFF

J: TRBJ2-6
V: TRBV5-1
length: 16
CDR3: CASSWTGGGGANVLTF

J: TRBJ1-1
V: TRBV27
length: 15
CDR3: CASSLSNRKNTEAFF

J: TRBJ2-3
V: TRBV19
length: 16
CDR3: CASSINGRGSSDTQYF

J: TRBJ1-2
V: TRBV6-1
length: 13
CDR3: CASTWQGAQGYTF

J: TRBJ2-1
V: TRBV30
length: 14
CDR3: CAWSQGVSYNEQFF

J: TRBJ2-5
V: TRBV19
length: 15
CDR3: CASSIAAGGLGTQYF

J: TRBJ2-7
V: TRBV18
length: 15
CDR3: CASSPSRAGDYEQYF

J: TRBJ2-2
V: TRBV7-2
length: 13
CDR3: CASSLIETGELFF

J: TRBJ2-5
V: TRBV10-3
length: 14
CDR3: CAISRLAGRETQYF

J: TRBJ2-7
V: TRBV5-1
length: 16
CDR3: CASSLSGGERSGEQYF

J: TRBJ2-2
V: TRBV7-9
length: 18
CDR3: CASSPLKGQVSNTGELFF

J: TRBJ1-4
V: TRBV9
length: 15
CDR3: CASSVTGTVREKLFF

J: TRBJ1-5
V: TRBV2
length: 15
CDR3: CASRKGLGSNQPQHF

J: TRBJ2-3
V: TRBV7-9
length: 17
CDR3: CASSFSSGTGATDTQYF

J: TRBJ2-7
V: TRBV30
length: 16
CDR3: CAWRNFGTGKTYEQYF

J: TRBJ2-3
V: TRBV19
length: 15
CDR3: CASSSGGGNTDTQYF

J: TRBJ2-1
V: TRBV9
length: 18
CDR3: CASSPHRVRLAGGSGEFF

J: TRBJ1-2
V: TRBV29-1
length: 12
CDR3: CSAAGGTDGYTF

J: TRBJ2-2
V: TRBV19
length: 13
CDR3: CATSQGVTGELFF

J: TRBJ2-5
V: TRBV30
length: 15
CDR3: CAWSPGTSGQETQYF

J: TRBJ1-2
V: TRBV11-2
length: 15
CDR3: CASRHWGRSSYGYTF

J: TRBJ2-7
V: TRBV7-9
length: 14
CDR3: CASSSFRGRGEQYF

J: TRBJ1-4
V: TRBV7-6
length: 17
CDR3: CASSLHPEEATNEKLFF

J: TRBJ1-6
V: TRBV27
length: 15
CDR3: CASSVTGRGNSPLHF

J: TRBJ2-3
V: TRBV2
length: 17
CDR3: CASRAVEGAASTDTQYF

J: TRBJ1-1
V: TRBV30
length: 13
CDR3: CAWSPDRGTEAFF

J: TRBJ1-1
V: TRBV4-1
length: 16
CDR3: CASSSGRGKMNTEAFF

J: TRBJ2-2
V: TRBV7-8
length: 14
CDR3: CASSKTSNTGELFF

J: TRBJ1-2
V: TRBV7-8
length: 16
CDR3: CASSSTYVRGNYGYTF